The 11 T cell receptor beta chains given below trace back to one sample, sequenced in a study of cytomegalovirus exposure and HLA in healthy donors. Vbeta (60) and Jbeta (13) primers were used in the PCR. The assay was immunoSEQ multiplex PCR, and TCRdb's table has in-frame clones only and misses some. The sample carries about 160,000 clones, about 82% recorded once. Sequences were obtained from PBMCs. Receptors originate from a woman in her twenties or thirties in good health and CMV-seropositive.

This chain uses TRBV5-4 with TRBJ1-4; TRBD1 matches at 7 bases. The junction had 11 bases not matched to a gene; V was cut back by 4 bases and J by 8 bases. The CDR3 is 15 amino acids. Germline V lookup: CDR1 SGHNT, CDR2 YYREEE (reference sequence). The CDR3 loop reads CASSARTGKEEKLFF. The CDR3 DNA follows: TGTGCCAGCAGCGCCCGGACAGGAAAAGAGGAAAAACTGTTTTTT.

The chain combines TRBV30 with TRBJ1-2, with D possibly matching TRBD1 (5 bases). Trimming removed 0 bases from V and 8 bases from J, with 16 bases in between. The CDR3 consists of 14 residues. CDR1 and CDR2 from the germline V gene are GTSNPN and SVGIG (reference sequence). CDR3 amino acids: CAWSVLPRRDGYTF. In DNA form, the CDR3 reads TGTGCCTGGAGTGTCTTACCCCGGAGGGACGGCTACACCTTC.

The chain combines TRBV11-1 with TRBJ2-5; 8 positions agree with TRBD2. The V gene end was trimmed by 5 bases and the J gene end by 0 bases; junction bases not matched to a gene: 11. The length of the CDR3 is 17 residues. Germline V gene lookup returns CDR1 SGHAT and CDR2 FQDESV (reference sequence). This CDR3 reads CASSPRWTSRDQETQYF. In DNA form, the CDR3 reads TGTGCCAGCAGCCCTCGGTGGACTAGCCGGGACCAAGAGACCCAGTACTTC.

V is TRBV29-1 and J is TRBJ1-2, with 9 bases fitting TRBD1. Losses at the gene ends were 6 bases for V and 4 bases for J; bases not matched to a gene: 0. The CDR3 extends over 11 amino acids. Per the germline V gene, CDR1 is SQVTM and CDR2 is ANQGSEA. CDR3 DNA: TGCAGCGTGGGACAGGGCTATGGCTACACCTTC. Translating gives CSVGQGYGYTF. Full variable domain (missing parts from reference TRBV29-1 and TRBJ1-2): SAVISQKPSRDICQRGTSLTIQCQVDSQVTMMFWYRQQPGQSLTLIATANQGSEATYESGFVIDKFPISRPNLTFSTLTVSNMSPEDSSIYLCSVGQGYGYTFGSGTRLTVV.

The chain combines TRBV6-5 with TRBJ1-2, with TRBD1 matching over 8 bases. The germline V gene has CDR1 MNHEY and CDR2 SVGAGI. The V and J ends lost 5 bases and 8 bases, in that order; junction bases with no gene match: 7. This CDR3 contains 13 residues. CDR3 DNA: TGTGCCAGCAGTATTACAGGGGGGGTAGGCTACACCTTC. Its protein is CASSITGGVGYTF.

This clone was observed a handful of times. V and J are TRBV27 and TRBJ2-7, with a weak D call TRBD1 (5 bases). V lost 5 bases, J lost 1 base, and 24 bases lay in between. Germline V gives CDR1 MNHEY, CDR2 SMNVEV (reference sequence). This CDR3 has 18 residues. This CDR3 reads CASSPVGSRQGRSYEQYF. CDR3 bases: TGTGCCAGCAGTCCGGTGGGGTCAAGGCAGGGCCGATCCTACGAGCAGTACTTC.

The chain is built from TRBV9 and TRBJ1-3; D is uncertain. CDR1 is SGDLS, CDR2 YYNGEE, per germline. The CDR3 is 14 residues long. Trimming removed 3 bases from V and 3 bases from J, with 10 bases in between. Written as DNA, the CDR3 is TGTGCCAGCAGCGAAAGCAATGGTGGAAACACCATATATTTT. It codes for CASSESNGGNTIYF. The entire variable domain, with the rest obtained from reference TRBV9 and TRBJ1-3, is as follows: DSGVTQTPKHLITATGQRVTLRCSPRSGDLSVYWYQQSLDQGLQFLIQYYNGEERAKGNILERFSAQQFPDLHSELNLSSLELGDSALYFCASSESNGGNTIYFGEGSWLTVV.

This clone was seen only once. The chain has TRBV30 and TRBJ1-3; D call uncertain. V was cut by 4 bases and J by 4 bases, with 11 bases left in between. The CDR3 spans 13 residues. CDR1 GTSNPN and CDR2 SVGIG come from the germline V gene (reference sequence). This CDR3 reads CAWTTAVGNTIYF. The CDR3 DNA follows: TGTGCCTGGACGACTGCCGTCGGAAACACCATATATTTT.

V usage is TRBV6-5 and J usage is TRBJ1-2; TRBD1 matches 8 bases. V was clipped by 2 bases and J by 7 bases; unmatched bases: 6. In germline, CDR1 is MNHEY, CDR2 SVGAGI. The CDR3 runs 14 residues. CDR3: CASSYGDRGSGYTF. The CDR3 bases are TGTGCCAGCAGTTACGGTGACAGGGGAAGTGGCTACACCTTC.

Here the CDR3 DNA reads TGTGCCAGCAGTTACTTTTCGCGAGACTCTGGAAACACCATATATTTT. Translation: CASSYFSRDSGNTIYF. V is TRBV6-6 and J is TRBJ1-3, with unresolved D. Trimming took off 1 base at V and 0 bases at J, with 10 bases between the two ends. The CDR3 contains 16 residues. CDR1 MNHNY and CDR2 SVGAGI come from the germline V gene (reference sequence).

The genes are TRBV5-6 and TRBJ2-5, with D possibly matching TRBD2 (6 bases). The CDR3 extends over 13 amino acids. V lost 7 bases to trimming and J lost 5 bases, with 15 bases between them. Germline V gene sequence: CDR1 SGHDT, CDR2 YYEEEE. CDR3 region: CASQRQGGETQYF. In DNA form, the CDR3 reads TGTGCCAGCCAACGGCAGGGAGGCGAGACCCAGTACTTC.